This T cell receptor (beta chain) was sequenced for a study of blood T cell repertoires in COVID-19. The overall study: Samples of COVID-19 (acute and convalescent) were obtained from the United States, Italy and Spain. Nucleic acid was either cDNA or gDNA, and it came from T cells, B-cell-depleted T cells, or PBMCs.

The ends lost 4 bases at V and 2 bases at J; junction bases unmatched: 5. CDR3 size: 16 residues. Germline CDR1 and CDR2: SGHRS and YFSETQ. In the source study's methods: Quantification of nucleated cells was approximated via reference gene primer amplification. TCRdb's copy holds only in-frame clones and misses some; the assay was immunoSEQ multiplex PCR. The DNA gave D and trimming, while V, J and clone size come from that table. The data hold about 14,000 clones, with roughly nine tenths observed a single time. The clonotype comes from a man aged 45-65 years with active COVID-19. Specimen: peripheral blood. This sequence joins TRBV5-1 and TRBJ2-3; 12 nucleotides line up with TRBD2. CDR3 in DNA: TGCGCCAGCAGCGCCAGACTAGCGGGGGACACAGATACGCAGTATTTT. It specifies CASSARLAGDTDTQYF.